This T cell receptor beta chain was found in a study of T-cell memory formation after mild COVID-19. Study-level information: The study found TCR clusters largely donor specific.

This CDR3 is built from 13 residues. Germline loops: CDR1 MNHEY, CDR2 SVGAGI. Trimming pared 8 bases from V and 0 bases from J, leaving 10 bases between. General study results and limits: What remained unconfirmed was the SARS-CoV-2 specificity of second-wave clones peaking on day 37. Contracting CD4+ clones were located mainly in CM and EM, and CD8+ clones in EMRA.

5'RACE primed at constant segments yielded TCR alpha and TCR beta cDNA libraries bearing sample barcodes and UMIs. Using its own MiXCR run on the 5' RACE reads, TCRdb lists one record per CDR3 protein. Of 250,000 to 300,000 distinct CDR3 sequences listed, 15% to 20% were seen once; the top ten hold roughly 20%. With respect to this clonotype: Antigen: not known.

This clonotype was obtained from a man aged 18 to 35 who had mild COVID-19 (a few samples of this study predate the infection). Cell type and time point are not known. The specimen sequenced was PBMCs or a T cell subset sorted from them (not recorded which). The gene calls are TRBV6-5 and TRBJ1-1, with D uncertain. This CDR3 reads CASAPYLNTEAFF. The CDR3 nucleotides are TGTGCCAGCGCCCCTTACCTGAACACTGAAGCTTTCTTT.